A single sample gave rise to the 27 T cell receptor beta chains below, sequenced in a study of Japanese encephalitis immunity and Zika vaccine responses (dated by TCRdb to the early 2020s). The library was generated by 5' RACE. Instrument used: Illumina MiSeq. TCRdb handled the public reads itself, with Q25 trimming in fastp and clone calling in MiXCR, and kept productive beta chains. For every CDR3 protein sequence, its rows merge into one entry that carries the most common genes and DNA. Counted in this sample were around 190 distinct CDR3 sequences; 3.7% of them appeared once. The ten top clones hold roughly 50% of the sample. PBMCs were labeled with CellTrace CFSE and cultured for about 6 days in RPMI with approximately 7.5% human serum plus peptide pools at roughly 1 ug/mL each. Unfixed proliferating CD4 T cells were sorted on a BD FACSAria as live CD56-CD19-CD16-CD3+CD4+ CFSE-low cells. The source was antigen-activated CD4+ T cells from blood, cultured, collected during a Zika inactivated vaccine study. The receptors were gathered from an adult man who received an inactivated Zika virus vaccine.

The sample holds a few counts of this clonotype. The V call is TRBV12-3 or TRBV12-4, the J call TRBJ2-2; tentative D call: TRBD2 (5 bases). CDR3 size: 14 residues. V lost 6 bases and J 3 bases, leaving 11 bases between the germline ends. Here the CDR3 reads CASRFPRDTGELFF. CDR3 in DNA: TGTGCCAGCAGATTCCCGAGGGACACCGGGGAGCTGTTTTTT.

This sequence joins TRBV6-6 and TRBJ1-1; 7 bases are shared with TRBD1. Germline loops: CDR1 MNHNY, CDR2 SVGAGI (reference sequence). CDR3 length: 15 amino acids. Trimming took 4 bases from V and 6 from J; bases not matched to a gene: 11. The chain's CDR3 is CASSSRTGRSAEAFF. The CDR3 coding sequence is TGTGCCAGCAGTTCAAGGACAGGAAGGTCCGCTGAAGCTTTCTTT.

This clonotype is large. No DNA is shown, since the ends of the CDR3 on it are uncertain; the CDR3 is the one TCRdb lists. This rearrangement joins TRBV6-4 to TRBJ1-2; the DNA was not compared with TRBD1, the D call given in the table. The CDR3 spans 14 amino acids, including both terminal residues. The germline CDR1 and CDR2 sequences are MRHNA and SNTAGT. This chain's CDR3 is CASSDNFGAGGYTF.

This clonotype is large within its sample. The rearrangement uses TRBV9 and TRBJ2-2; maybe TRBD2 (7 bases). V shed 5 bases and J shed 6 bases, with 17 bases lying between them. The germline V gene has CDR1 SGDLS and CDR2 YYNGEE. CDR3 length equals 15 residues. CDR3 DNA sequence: TGTGCCAGCAGTGAATCTGGGGGGGGCCCCGGGGAGCTGTTTTTT. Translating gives CASSESGGGPGELFF.

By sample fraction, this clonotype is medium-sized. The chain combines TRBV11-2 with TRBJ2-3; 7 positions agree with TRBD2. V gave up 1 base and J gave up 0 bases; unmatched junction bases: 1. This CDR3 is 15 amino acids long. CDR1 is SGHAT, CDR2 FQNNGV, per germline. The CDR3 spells CASSLGGGSTDTQYF. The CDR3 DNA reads TGTGCCAGCAGCTTAGGCGGGGGTAGCACAGATACGCAGTATTTT.

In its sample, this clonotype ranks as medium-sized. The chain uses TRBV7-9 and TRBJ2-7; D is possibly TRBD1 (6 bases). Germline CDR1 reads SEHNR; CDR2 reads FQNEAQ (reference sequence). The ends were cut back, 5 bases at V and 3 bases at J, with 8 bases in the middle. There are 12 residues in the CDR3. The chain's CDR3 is CASSVQGYEQYF. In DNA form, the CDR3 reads TGTGCCAGCAGCGTACAGGGCTACGAGCAGTACTTC.

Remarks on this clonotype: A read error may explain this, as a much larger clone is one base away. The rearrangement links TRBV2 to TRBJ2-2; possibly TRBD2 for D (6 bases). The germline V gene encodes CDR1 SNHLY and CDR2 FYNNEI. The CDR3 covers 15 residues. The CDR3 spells CVSSEAGGNTGELFF. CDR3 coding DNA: TGTGTCAGCAGTGAAGCCGGGGGGAACACCGGGGAGCTGTTTTTT.

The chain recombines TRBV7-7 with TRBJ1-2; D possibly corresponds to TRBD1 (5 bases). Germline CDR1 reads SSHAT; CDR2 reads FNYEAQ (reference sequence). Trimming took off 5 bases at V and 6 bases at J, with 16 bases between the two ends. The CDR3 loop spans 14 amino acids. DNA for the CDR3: TGTGCCAGCAGCCTCGCGGCAGGGATTAATGGCTACACCTTC. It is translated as CASSLAAGINGYTF.

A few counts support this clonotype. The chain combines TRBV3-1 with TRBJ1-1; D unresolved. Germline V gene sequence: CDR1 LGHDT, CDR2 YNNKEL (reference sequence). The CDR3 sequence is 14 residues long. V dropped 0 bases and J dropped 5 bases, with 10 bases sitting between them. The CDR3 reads CASSQDGQGTEAFF. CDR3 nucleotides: TGTGCCAGCAGCCAAGATGGTCAAGGGACTGAAGCTTTCTTT.

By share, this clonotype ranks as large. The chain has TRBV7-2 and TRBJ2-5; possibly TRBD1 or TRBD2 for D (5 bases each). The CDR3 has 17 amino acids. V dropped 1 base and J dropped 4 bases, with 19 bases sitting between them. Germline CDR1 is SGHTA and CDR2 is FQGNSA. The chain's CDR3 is CASSLVMDIGDGETQYF. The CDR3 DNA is TGTGCCAGCAGCTTAGTTATGGACATCGGGGACGGAGAGACCCAGTACTTC.

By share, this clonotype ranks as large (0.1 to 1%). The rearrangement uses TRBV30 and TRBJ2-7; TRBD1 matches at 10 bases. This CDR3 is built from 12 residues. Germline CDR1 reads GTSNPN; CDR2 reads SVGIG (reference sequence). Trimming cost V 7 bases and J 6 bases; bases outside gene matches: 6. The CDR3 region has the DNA TGTGCCTCCGACAGGGGGCGGATCGAGCAGTACTTC. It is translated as CASDRGRIEQYF.

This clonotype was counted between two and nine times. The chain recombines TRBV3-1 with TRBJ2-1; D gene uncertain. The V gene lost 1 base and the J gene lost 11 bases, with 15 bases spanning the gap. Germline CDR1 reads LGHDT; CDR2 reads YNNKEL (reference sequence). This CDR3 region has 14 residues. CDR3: CASSQVNDKKKQFF. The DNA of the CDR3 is TGTGCCAGCAGCCAAGTAAACGACAAAAAAAAGCAGTTCTTC.

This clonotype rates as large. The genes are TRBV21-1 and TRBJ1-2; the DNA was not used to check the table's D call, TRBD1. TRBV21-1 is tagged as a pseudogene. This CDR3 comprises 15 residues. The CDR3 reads CASSEGTGKVEGYTF. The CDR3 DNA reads TGTGCCAGCAGCGAAGGGACAGGGAAGGTAGAGGGCTACACCTTC.

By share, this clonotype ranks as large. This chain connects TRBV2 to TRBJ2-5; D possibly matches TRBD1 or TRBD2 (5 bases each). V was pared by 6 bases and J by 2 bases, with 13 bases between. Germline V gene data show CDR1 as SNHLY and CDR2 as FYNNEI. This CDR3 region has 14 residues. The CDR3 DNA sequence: TGTGCCAGCAGAGCCGGGGCGAGACAAGAGACCCAGTACTTC. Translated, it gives CASRAGARQETQYF.

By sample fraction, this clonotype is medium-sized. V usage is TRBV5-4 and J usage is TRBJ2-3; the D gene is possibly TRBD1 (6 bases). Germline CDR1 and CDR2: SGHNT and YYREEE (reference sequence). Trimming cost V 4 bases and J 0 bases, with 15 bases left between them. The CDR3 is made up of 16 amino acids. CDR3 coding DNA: TGTGCCAGCAGCGCGAGACACGGACAGAGCACAGATACGCAGTATTTT. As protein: CASSARHGQSTDTQYF.

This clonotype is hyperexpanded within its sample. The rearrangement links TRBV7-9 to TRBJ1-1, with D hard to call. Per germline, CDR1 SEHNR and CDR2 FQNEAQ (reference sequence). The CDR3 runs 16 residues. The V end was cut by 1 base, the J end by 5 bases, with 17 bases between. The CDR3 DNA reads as TGTGCCAGCAGCTTAGGTGATAGGGCTCGAAGGACTGAAGCTTTCTTT. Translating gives CASSLGDRARRTEAFF.

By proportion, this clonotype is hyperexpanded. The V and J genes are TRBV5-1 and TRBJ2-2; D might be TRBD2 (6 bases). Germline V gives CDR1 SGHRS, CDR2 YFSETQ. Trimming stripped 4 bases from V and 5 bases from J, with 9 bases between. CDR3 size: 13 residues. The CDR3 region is CASSPAGTGELFF. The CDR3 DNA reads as TGCGCCAGCAGCCCCGCGGGGACCGGGGAGCTGTTTTTT.

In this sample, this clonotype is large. The CDR3 nucleotides are TGTGCCAGCCGCGCCGCGGGGCTTGGCGAGCAGTACTTC. Protein sequence: CASRAAGLGEQYF. This chain connects TRBV6-1 to TRBJ2-7, with D maybe TRBD2 (6 bases). Trimming pared 8 bases from V and 6 bases from J, leaving 17 bases between. The CDR3 sequence is 13 residues long. Germline loops: CDR1 MNHNS, CDR2 SASEGT.

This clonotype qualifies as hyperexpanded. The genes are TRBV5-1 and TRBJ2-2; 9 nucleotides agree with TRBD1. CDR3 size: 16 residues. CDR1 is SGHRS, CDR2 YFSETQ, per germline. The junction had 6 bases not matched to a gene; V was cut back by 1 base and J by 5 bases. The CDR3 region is CASSLTSGTGTGELFF. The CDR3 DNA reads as TGCGCCAGCAGCTTGACATCCGGGACAGGGACCGGGGAGCTGTTTTTT.

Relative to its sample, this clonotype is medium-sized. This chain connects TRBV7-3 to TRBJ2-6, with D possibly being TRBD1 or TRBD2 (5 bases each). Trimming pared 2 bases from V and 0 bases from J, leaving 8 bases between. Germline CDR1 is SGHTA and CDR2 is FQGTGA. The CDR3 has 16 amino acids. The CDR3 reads CASSLGGASGANVLTF. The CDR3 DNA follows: TGTGCCAGCAGCTTAGGGGGAGCCTCTGGGGCCAACGTCCTGACTTTC.

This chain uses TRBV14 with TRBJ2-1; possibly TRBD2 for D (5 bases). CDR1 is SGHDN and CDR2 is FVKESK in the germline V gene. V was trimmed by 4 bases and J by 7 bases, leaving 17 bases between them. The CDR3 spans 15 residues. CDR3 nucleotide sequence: TGTGCCAGCAGCCCATCCCTCGGAGGCTATAATGAGCAGTTCTTC. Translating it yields CASSPSLGGYNEQFF.

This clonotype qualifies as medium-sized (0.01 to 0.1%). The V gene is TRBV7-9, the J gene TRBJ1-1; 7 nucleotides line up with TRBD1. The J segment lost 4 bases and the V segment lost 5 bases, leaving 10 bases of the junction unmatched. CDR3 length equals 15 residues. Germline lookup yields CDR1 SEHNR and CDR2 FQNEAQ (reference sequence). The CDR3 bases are TGTGCCAGCAGCCCAGGGGGGGGGCCGGCCACTGAAGCTTTCTTT. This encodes CASSPGGGPATEAFF.

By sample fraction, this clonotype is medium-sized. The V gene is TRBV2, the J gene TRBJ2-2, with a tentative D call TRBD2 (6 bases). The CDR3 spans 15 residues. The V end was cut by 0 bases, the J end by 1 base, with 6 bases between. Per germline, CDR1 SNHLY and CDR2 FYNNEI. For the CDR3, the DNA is TGTGCCAGCAGTGAAGCCGGGGGGAACACCGGGGAGCTGTTTTTT. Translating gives CASSEAGGNTGELFF.

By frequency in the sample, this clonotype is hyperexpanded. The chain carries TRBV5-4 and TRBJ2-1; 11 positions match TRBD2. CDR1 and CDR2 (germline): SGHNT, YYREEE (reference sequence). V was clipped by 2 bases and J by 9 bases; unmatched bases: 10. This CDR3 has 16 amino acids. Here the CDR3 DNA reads TGTGCCAGCAGCTTCGGGCCTCCGGGACTAGCGGTTGAGCAGTTCTTC. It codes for CASSFGPPGLAVEQFF.

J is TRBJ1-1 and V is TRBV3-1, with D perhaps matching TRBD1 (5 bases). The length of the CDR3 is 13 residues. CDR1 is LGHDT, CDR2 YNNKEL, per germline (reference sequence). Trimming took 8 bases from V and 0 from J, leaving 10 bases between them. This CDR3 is CASRWGLNTEAFF. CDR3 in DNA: TGTGCCAGCCGTTGGGGACTGAACACTGAAGCTTTCTTT.

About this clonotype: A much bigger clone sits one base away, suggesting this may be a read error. CDR3 loop: CASSLTGGGTEAFF. The CDR3 DNA is TGTGCCAGCAGCTTAACAGGGGGAGGGACTGAAGCTTTCTTT. The chain uses TRBV11-2 and TRBJ1-1; TRBD1 agrees at 8 bases. Germline values: CDR1 SGHAT, CDR2 FQNNGV. The CDR3 consists of 14 residues. V lost 2 bases to trimming and J lost 5 bases; unmatched junction nucleotides: 4.

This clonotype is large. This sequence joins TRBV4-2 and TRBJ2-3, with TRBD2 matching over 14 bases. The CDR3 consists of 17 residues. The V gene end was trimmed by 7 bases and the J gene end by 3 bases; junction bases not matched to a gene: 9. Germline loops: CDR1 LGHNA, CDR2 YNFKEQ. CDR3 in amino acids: CASTLTGTSGGTDTQYF. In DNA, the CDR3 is TGTGCCAGCACCCTAACAGGGACTAGCGGGGGTACAGATACGCAGTATTTT.